Following are 21 T cell receptor beta chains from one sample sequenced in a study of T cells after yellow fever vaccination. TCRdb fed the 5' RACE reads into MiXCR, producing one record per CDR3 protein. The sample yields fewer than 350,000 distinct CDR3 sequences, 3.5% to 4.5% seen once. Sample: PBMCs, taken 15 days after the yellow fever booster vaccination. These receptors came from a man between 18 and 29 years old who received the YFV17D yellow fever vaccine.

The chain joins TRBV5-1 to TRBJ1-2; tentative D call: TRBD1 (5 bases). Germline V gene sequence: CDR1 SGHRS, CDR2 YFSETQ. CDR3 length: 14 residues. V was cut by 4 bases and J by 4 bases, with 14 bases left in between. CDR3 coding DNA: TGCGCCAGCAGCCCAAGACAGCCGCCCTATGGCTACACCTTC. Translated: CASSPRQPPYGYTF.

This clonotype was counted many times. CDR3 sequence (DNA): TGTGCCAGCAGCTTAAGGGGACCCGGACAGGGCACTGAAGCTTTCTTT. Its protein is CASSLRGPGQGTEAFF. The chain uses TRBV7-2 and TRBJ1-1; 8 bases agree with TRBD1. The germline gives CDR1 SGHTA, CDR2 FQGNSA. This CDR3 has 16 residues. V lost 2 bases and J lost 4; bases outside the gene matches: 9.

The chain links TRBV5-1 to TRBJ1-1, with TRBD1 identical over 7 bases. Germline V gives CDR1 SGHRS, CDR2 YFSETQ. The CDR3 covers 12 residues. With V trimmed by 6 bases and J by 3 bases, 2 bases remained unmatched. This CDR3 reads CASNGQDTEAFF. CDR3 DNA sequence: TGCGCCAGCAACGGACAGGACACTGAAGCTTTCTTT.

This clonotype has a count of ten or more. The V and J genes are TRBV4-3 and TRBJ2-5, with 11 bases aligning to TRBD2. The germline CDR1 and CDR2 sequences are LGHNA and YSLEER. This CDR3 contains 16 residues. J gave up 4 bases and V 0 bases, and 4 bases lay outside the gene matches. The CDR3 bases are TGCGCCAGCAGCCAAGAGGTAGCGGGGGGGCGAGAGACCCAGTACTTC. The encoded protein is CASSQEVAGGRETQYF.

This clonotype was seen only a few times. The CDR3, as DNA: TGTGCCAGCAGTTTTTGGGGCCGCGCTGGAAACACCATATATTTT. Its protein product is CASSFWGRAGNTIYF. The rearrangement joins TRBV12-3 or TRBV12-4 to TRBJ1-3; TRBD1 might be the D (5 bases). V was trimmed by 3 bases and J by 2 bases, leaving 11 bases between them. The CDR3 is 15 amino acids.

This chain links TRBV20-1 with TRBJ2-7; D not certain. Trimming removed 1 base at V and 2 bases at J, with 12 bases between. The CDR3 has 14 amino acids. Germline CDR1 DFQATT, CDR2 SNEGSKA (reference sequence). The CDR3 DNA sequence: TGCAGTGCTAGAGGCGCCAGGCAGGCCTACGAGCAGTACTTC. The encoded protein is CSARGARQAYEQYF.

The sample holds a few counts of this clonotype. The chain uses TRBV7-6 and TRBJ1-3, with D perhaps TRBD1 (6 bases). Germline V CDR1 and CDR2: SGHVS, FNYEAQ. The V end was cut by 0 bases, the J end by 4 bases, with 16 bases between. The CDR3 totals 17 residues. CDR3 loop: CASSLARGGARGNTIYF. CDR3 DNA sequence: TGTGCCAGCAGCTTAGCCCGAGGGGGGGCTCGAGGAAACACCATATATTTT.

In its sample, this clonotype was seen a few times. The chain joins TRBV7-8 to TRBJ2-7; the D gene is possibly TRBD1 (6 bases). Germline CDR1 is SGHVS and CDR2 is FQNEAQ. Trimming took 1 base from V and 0 from J, leaving 13 bases between them. The length of the CDR3 is 16 residues. The DNA for the CDR3 is TGTGCCAGCAGCTTAGTCCCGACAGGATACTCCTACGAGCAGTACGTC. It yields the protein CASSLVPTGYSYEQYV.

The gene calls are TRBV5-5 and TRBJ1-2; D ambiguous. This CDR3 has 17 amino acids. CDR1 is SGHKS, CDR2 YYEKEE, per germline (reference sequence). The V end lost 2 bases, the J end lost 8 bases, and 25 bases lay between the germline ends. The CDR3 here is CASSFAITGRIGWGYTF. The CDR3 region has the DNA TGTGCCAGCAGCTTTGCGATTACTGGCCGGATCGGTTGGGGCTACACCTTC.

Only a few counts were recorded for this clonotype. The chain has TRBV15 and TRBJ2-7, with D hard to call. Germline CDR1 is LNHNV and CDR2 is YYDKDF (reference sequence). The CDR3 sequence is 13 residues long. V dropped 1 base and J dropped 4 bases, with 8 bases sitting between them. CDR3 amino acids: CATSRAAVYEQYV. The CDR3 DNA is TGTGCCACCAGCAGAGCGGCGGTATACGAGCAGTACGTC.

This clonotype occurred many times. V gene TRBV5-1 combines with J gene TRBJ2-3; D remains unclear. The CDR3 covers 12 residues. Per germline, CDR1 SGHRS and CDR2 YFSETQ. With 5 bases removed from V and 5 bases from J, the gap between germline ends came to 9 bases. For the CDR3, the DNA is TGCGCCAGCAGTGCGACCCGAGATACGCAGTATTTT. This gives the protein CASSATRDTQYF.

This clonotype was counted between two and nine times. The chain recombines TRBV7-2 with TRBJ1-3, with D possibly matching TRBD1 (6 bases). The CDR3 covers 16 residues. The ends were cut back, 4 bases at V and 0 bases at J, with 13 bases in the middle. In germline, CDR1 is SGHTA, CDR2 FQGNSA. CDR3 sequence reads: CASSYGQRISGNTIYF. In nucleotides, the CDR3 is TGTGCCAGCAGCTACGGACAGAGAATCTCTGGAAACACCATATATTTT.

This clonotype was seen only a few times. The V and J genes are TRBV27 and TRBJ1-2; a possible D gene is TRBD1 (6 bases). With 5 bases removed from V and 4 bases from J, the gap between germline ends came to 20 bases. The CDR3 consists of 16 residues. Germline V gene lookup returns CDR1 MNHEY and CDR2 SMNVEV (reference sequence). Written as DNA, the CDR3 is TGTGCCAGCAGTACTACCTACTACAGGGTTCGCTATGGCTACACCTTC. Its protein is CASSTTYYRVRYGYTF.

Ten or more counts support this clonotype. V is TRBV20-1 and J is TRBJ1-2; no clear D gene. CDR3 size: 14 residues. V lost 6 bases and J 7 bases, leaving 21 bases between the germline ends. Germline V gene data show CDR1 as DFQATT and CDR2 as SNEGSKA (reference sequence). The CDR3 is CSAPVQEALSGYTF. The CDR3 DNA sequence: TGCAGTGCCCCAGTTCAGGAGGCTCTTTCTGGCTACACCTTC.

This clonotype came up many times. J is TRBJ2-3 and V is TRBV5-1; 10 positions match TRBD2. With V trimmed by 4 bases and J by 1 base, 6 bases remained unmatched. The CDR3 totals 16 residues. Germline CDR1 and CDR2: SGHRS and YFSETQ. CDR3 amino acids: CASSLIAGGRTDTQYF. Written as DNA, the CDR3 is TGCGCCAGCAGCCTAATAGCGGGGGGTCGCACAGATACGCAGTATTTT.

The sample holds a few counts of this clonotype. This chain connects TRBV5-1 to TRBJ2-3; 8 bases map to TRBD2. The germline gives CDR1 SGHRS, CDR2 YFSETQ. This CDR3 has 16 amino acids. V trimming: 4 bases; J trimming: 1 base; junction bases outside the gene matches: 8. The DNA for the CDR3 is TGCGCCAGCAGCCCAGGAGAAGCGGGGGGCACAGATACGCAGTATTTT. Translated: CASSPGEAGGTDTQYF.

This clonotype was observed at least ten times. This chain links TRBV7-9 with TRBJ2-3; D is possibly TRBD1 (5 bases). V shed 5 bases and J shed 0 bases, with 18 bases lying between them. This CDR3 spans 17 amino acids. In germline, CDR1 is SEHNR, CDR2 FQNEAQ (reference sequence). The CDR3 protein is CASSPLGRSSSTDTQYF. CDR3 bases: TGTGCCAGCAGCCCCTTGGGGCGGAGCTCTAGCACAGATACGCAGTATTTT. The complete variable domain, with remaining parts taken from reference TRBV7-9 and TRBJ2-3, reads DTGVSQNPRHKITKRGQNVTFRCDPISEHNRLYWYRQTLGQGPEFLTYFQNEAQLEKSRLLSDRFSAERPKGSFSTLEIQRTEQGDSAMYLCASSPLGRSSSTDTQYFGPGTRLTVL.

This clonotype was seen at least ten times. The chain has TRBV12-3 or TRBV12-4 and TRBJ1-5, with D maybe TRBD1 (5 bases). V gave up 6 bases and J gave up 0 bases, with 9 bases separating them. This CDR3 region has 14 residues. CDR3 bases: TGTGCCAGCAGGGACATAGATAGCAATCAGCCCCAGCATTTT. Its translation: CASRDIDSNQPQHF.

This clonotype appeared many times. The CDR3 reads CSARGTGGEIDYYGYTF. The CDR3, as DNA: TGCAGTGCTAGAGGGACAGGGGGCGAAATAGACTACTATGGCTACACCTTC. The rearrangement uses TRBV20-1 and TRBJ1-2; 11 positions match TRBD1. Trimming at V came to 1 base and at J to 3 bases, leaving 10 bases not matched to a gene. Germline V gene sequence: CDR1 DFQATT, CDR2 SNEGSKA (reference sequence). This CDR3 has 17 amino acids.

This clonotype was detected ten times or more. The chain is built from TRBV7-3 and TRBJ1-3; D is unresolved. The germline V gene encodes CDR1 SGHTA and CDR2 FQGTGA. The CDR3 sequence is 13 residues long. Between the trimmed V and J ends, which lost 3 bases and 8 bases, there was a span of 11 bases. DNA for the CDR3: TGTGCCAGCAGCTTGACGACCGGGGACACCATATATTTT. This sequence encodes CASSLTTGDTIYF.

The rearrangement joins TRBV5-1 to TRBJ2-5; 7 nucleotides align to TRBD1. This CDR3 contains 12 residues. Per the germline V gene, CDR1 is SGHRS and CDR2 is YFSETQ. V gave up 7 bases and J gave up 2 bases; unmatched junction bases: 2. CDR3 nucleotide sequence: TGCGCCAGCTCGACAGGGCAAGAGACCCAGTACTTC. This translates into CASSTGQETQYF.